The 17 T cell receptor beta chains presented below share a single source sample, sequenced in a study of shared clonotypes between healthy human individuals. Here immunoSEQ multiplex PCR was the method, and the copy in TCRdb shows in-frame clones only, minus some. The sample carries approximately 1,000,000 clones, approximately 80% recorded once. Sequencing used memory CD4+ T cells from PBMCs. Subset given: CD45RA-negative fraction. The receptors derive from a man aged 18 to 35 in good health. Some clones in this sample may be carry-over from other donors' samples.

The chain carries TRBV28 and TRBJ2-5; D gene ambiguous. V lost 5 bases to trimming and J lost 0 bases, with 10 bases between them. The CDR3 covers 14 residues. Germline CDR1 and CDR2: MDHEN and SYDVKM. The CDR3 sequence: CASSPINYQETQYF. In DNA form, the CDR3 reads TGTGCCAGCAGTCCCATAAATTACCAAGAGACCCAGTACTTC. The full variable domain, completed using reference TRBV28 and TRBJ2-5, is DVKVTQSSRYLVKRTGEKVFLECVQDMDHENMFWYRQDPGLGLRLIYFSYDVKMKEKGDIPEGYSVSREKKERFSLILESASTNQTSMYLCASSPINYQETQYFGPGTRLLVL.

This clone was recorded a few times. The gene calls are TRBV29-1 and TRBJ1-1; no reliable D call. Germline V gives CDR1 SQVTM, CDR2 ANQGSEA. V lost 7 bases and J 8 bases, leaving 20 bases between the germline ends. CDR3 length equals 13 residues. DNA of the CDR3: TGCAGCGGTCACCGGGCCGCGGGCGGGGAAGCTTTCTTT. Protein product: CSGHRAAGGEAFF.

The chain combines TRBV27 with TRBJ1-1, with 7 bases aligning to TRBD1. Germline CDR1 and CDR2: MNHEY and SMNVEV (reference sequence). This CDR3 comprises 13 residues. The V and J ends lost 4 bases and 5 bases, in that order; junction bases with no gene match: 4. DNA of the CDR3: TGTGCCAGCAGTTCACAGACAGGGACTGAAGCTTTCTTT. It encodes CASSSQTGTEAFF.

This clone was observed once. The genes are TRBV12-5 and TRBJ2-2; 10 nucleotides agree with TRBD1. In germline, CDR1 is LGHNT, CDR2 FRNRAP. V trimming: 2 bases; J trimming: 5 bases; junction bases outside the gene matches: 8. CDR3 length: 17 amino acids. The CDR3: CASGLLPGTGDTGELFF. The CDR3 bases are TGTGCTAGTGGTTTGCTACCCGGGACAGGGGATACCGGGGAGCTGTTTTTT.

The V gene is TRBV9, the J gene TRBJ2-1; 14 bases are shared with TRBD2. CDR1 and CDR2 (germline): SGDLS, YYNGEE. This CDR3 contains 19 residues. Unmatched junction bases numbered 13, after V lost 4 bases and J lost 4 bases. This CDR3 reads CASSSQYGGLAGVYNEQFF. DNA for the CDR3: TGTGCCAGCAGCTCACAATATGGGGGACTAGCGGGAGTTTACAATGAGCAGTTCTTC.

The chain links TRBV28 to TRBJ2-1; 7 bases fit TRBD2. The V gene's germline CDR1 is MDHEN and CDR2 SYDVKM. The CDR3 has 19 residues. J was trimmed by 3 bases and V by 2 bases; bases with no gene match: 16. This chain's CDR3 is CASSLGLAVSSTYYNEQFF. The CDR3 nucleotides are TGTGCCAGCAGTTTAGGGCTAGCGGTTTCCTCTACTTACTACAATGAGCAGTTCTTC.

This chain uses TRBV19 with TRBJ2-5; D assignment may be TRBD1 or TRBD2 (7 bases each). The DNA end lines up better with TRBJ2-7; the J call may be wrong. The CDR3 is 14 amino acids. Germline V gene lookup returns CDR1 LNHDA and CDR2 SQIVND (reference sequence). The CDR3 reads CASSVRQGLYEQYF. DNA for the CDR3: TGTGCCAGTAGTGTACGACAGGGACTATACGAGCAGTACTTC.

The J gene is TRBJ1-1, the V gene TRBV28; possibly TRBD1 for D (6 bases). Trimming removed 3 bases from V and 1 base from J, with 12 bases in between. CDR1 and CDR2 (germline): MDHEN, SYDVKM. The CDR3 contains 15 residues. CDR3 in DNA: TGTGCCAGCAGTTTTAGGAGGGGGGGGAACACTGAAGCTTTCTTT. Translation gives CASSFRRGGNTEAFF. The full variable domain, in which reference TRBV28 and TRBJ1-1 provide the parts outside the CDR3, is DVKVTQSSRYLVKRTGEKVFLECVQDMDHENMFWYRQDPGLGLRLIYFSYDVKMKEKGDIPEGYSVSREKKERFSLILESASTNQTSMYLCASSFRRGGNTEAFFGQGTRLTVV.

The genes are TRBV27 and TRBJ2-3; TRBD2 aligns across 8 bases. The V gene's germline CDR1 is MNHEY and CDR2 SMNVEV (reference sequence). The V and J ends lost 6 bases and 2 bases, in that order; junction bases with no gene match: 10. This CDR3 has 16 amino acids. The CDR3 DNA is TGTGCCAGCAGGGCTAGCGGGCCGCGTCTCACAGATACGCAGTATTTT. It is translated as CASRASGPRLTDTQYF.

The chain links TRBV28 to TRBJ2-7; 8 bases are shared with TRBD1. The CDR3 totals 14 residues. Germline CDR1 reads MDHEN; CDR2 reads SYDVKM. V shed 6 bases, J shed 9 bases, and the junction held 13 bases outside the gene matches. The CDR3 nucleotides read TGTGCCAGCAGGCCAGGGGGCCCGCTCGAAAGGCAGTACTTC. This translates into CASRPGGPLERQYF.

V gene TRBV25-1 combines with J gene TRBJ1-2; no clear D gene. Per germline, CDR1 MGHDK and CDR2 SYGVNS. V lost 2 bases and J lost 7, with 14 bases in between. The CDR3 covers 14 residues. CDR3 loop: CASSEEGFLPGYTF. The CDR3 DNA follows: TGTGCCAGCAGTGAAGAGGGTTTTTTACCTGGCTACACCTTC.

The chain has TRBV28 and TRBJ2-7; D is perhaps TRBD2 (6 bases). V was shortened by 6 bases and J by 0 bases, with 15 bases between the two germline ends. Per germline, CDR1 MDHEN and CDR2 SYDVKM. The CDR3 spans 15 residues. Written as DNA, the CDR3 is TGTGCCAGCAGCCCGGCGGGGCGGAGCTCCTACGAGCAGTACTTC. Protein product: CASSPAGRSSYEQYF.

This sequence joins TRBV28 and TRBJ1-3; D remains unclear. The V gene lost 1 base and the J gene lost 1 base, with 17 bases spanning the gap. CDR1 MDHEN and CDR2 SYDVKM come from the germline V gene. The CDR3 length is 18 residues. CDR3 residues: CASSLLRSGRRSGNTIYF. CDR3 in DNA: TGTGCCAGCAGTTTATTACGTTCCGGGAGGAGGTCTGGAAACACCATATATTTT.

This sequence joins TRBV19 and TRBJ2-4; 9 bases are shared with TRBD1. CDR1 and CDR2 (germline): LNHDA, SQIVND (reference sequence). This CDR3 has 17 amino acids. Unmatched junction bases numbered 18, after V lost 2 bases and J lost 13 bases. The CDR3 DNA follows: TGTGCCAGTAGTATATCCGGGACAGGGAAATCCCGGGACCAACAGTACTTC. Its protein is CASSISGTGKSRDQQYF.

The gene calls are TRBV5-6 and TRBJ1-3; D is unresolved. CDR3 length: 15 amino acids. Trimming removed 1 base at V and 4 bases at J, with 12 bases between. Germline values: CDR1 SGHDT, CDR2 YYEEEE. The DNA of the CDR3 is TGTGCCAGCAGCTTGCAAAGGGAAAGGGGAAACACCATATATTTT. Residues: CASSLQRERGNTIYF.

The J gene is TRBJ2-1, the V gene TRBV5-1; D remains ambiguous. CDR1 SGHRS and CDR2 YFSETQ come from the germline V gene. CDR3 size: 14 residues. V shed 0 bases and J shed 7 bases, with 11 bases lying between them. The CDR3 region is CASSLAPAQNEQFF. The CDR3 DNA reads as TGCGCCAGCAGCTTGGCCCCGGCCCAAAATGAGCAGTTCTTC.

The CDR3 region is CASSFGGAQFF. CDR3 nucleotide sequence: TGTGCCAGCAGTTTCGGGGGGGCCCAGTTCTTC. The chain combines TRBV27 with TRBJ2-1, with 8 positions matching TRBD2. CDR1 is MNHEY and CDR2 is SMNVEV in the germline V gene (reference sequence). V gave up 3 bases and J gave up 13 bases; unmatched junction bases: 2. The CDR3 is 11 residues long.